Listed below are T cell receptor beta chains from one sample, sequenced in a study of T cell responses to AZD1222 COVID-19 vaccine. Data came from immunoSEQ multiplex PCR; TCRdb stores just in-frame clones and leaves some out. The data show fewer than 150,000 clones, approximately 90% seen once. The sample here was peripheral blood, taken on day 0 of AZD1222 vaccination. The source is an adult in good health. Both conserved end residues are part of each CDR3. The D gene is left open where the match is weak. Some rows have no size entry. The others give once, few or many, or a class for an expanded clone.

V	D	J	size	DNA	CDR3
TRBV3-1/TRBV3-2	-	TRBJ1-1	-	TGTGCCAGCAGCCAAGACAGCCCAACTGAAGCTTTCTTT	CASSQDSPTEAFF
TRBV27	-	TRBJ2-3	-	TGTGCCAGCAGTTTATACTTGGATACGCAGTATTTT	CASSLYLDTQYF
TRBV10-3	-	TRBJ1-1	few	TGTGCCATCAGTGAGTCGAGGGGCCAGAACACTGAAGCTTTCTTT	CAISESRGQNTEAFF
TRBV13	-	TRBJ1-4	-	TGTGCCAGCAGCTTAGAAGGGCCTAATGAAAAACTGTTTTTT	CASSLEGPNEKLFF
TRBV18	-	TRBJ2-2	-	TGTGCCAGCTCACCACCCACAGGGATTCCCGGGGAGCTGTTTTTT	CASSPPTGIPGELFF
TRBV27	TRBD2	TRBJ2-7	-	TGTGCCAGCAGCGTGGGTAGCGGGAGGTATTACGAGCAGTACTTC	CASSVGSGRYYEQYF
TRBV6-5	TRBD2	TRBJ2-7	once	TGTGCCAGCAGTTACTCCGGAGCGGGAGGGTCCTACGAGCAGTACTTC	CASSYSGAGGSYEQYF
TRBV5-1	TRBD1	TRBJ1-4	-	TGCGCCAGCAGCCTTGACCGACAGGGGGGGAATGAAAAACTGTTTTTT	CASSLDRQGGNEKLFF
TRBV27	TRBD2	TRBJ2-1	-	TGTGCCAGCAGCTCACTAACTAGCGGGATTGGCAATGAGCAGTTCTTC	CASSSLTSGIGNEQFF
TRBV18	-	TRBJ2-3	-	TGTGCCAGCTCACCGCAGGGGCTGGGCACAGATACGCAGTATTTT	CASSPQGLGTDTQYF
TRBV5-6	-	TRBJ1-2	once	TGTGCCAGCAGCTTGACGGAGCGAGGCTACACCTTC	CASSLTERGYTF
TRBV14	-	TRBJ2-1	once	TGTGCCAGCAGCCACAAATGGGGTAGCTCCTACAATGAGCAGTTCTTC	CASSHKWGSSYNEQFF
TRBV6-5	-	TRBJ1-1	-	TGTGCCAGCTCGGGGAGCGACGGGAGGAGGACTGAAGCTTTCTTT	CASSGSDGRRTEAFF
TRBV7-2	-	TRBJ1-1	-	TGTGCCAGCAGGGGGACCCTGAGGAACACTGAAGCTTTCTTT	CASRGTLRNTEAFF
TRBV2	-	TRBJ2-7	-	TGTGCCAGCAGTCACTGGACCATCCTCTACGAGCAGTACTTC	CASSHWTILYEQYF
TRBV29-1	-	TRBJ2-5	-	TGCAGCGTTGAACTAACATCCTCCCAGTACTTC	CSVELTSSQYF
TRBV7-9	-	TRBJ1-2	-	TGTGCCAGCAGCTTAGGGGGATACTATGGCTACACCTTC	CASSLGGYYGYTF
TRBV7-2	-	TRBJ1-2	-	TGTGCCAGCAGCCCCCCCTCGGGAGGAGGGCGCGGCTATGGCTACACCTTC	CASSPPSGGGRGYGYTF
TRBV6-2/TRBV6-3	-	TRBJ1-5	-	TGTGCCAGCAGTTACCCCGAACTTATGGGCAATCAGCCCCAGCATTTT	CASSYPELMGNQPQHF
TRBV20-1	-	TRBJ2-7	once	TGCAGTGCTCGGGGGACTCTCGAGCAGTACTTC	CSARGTLEQYF
TRBV6-6	-	TRBJ1-3	once	TGTGCCAGCAGTTACTCGGAGGGAAACACCATATATTTT	CASSYSEGNTIYF
TRBV7-2	TRBD1	TRBJ2-1	-	TGTGCCAGCAGGTCCGCCGGGACAGGGGTTTTAGGGCAGTTCTTC	CASRSAGTGVLGQFF
TRBV19	-	TRBJ1-2	few	TGTGCCAGTAGTCCGGGGACTGAGTATGGCTACACCTTC	CASSPGTEYGYTF
TRBV19	-	TRBJ1-4	-	TGTGCCAGTATGAGGCGGGTTAATGAAAAACTGTTTTTT	CASMRRVNEKLFF